The TCR beta chain described here comes from a study of T-cell memory formation after mild COVID-19. Study-level findings and limits: Day 37-peaking second-wave clones had unconfirmed SARS-CoV-2 specificity.

To note about this clonotype: Its antigen is not known.

TCRdb ran MiXCR on the 5' RACE reads and lists one entry per CDR3 protein. The repertoire holds under 300,000 distinct CDR3 sequences, with about 17% as singletons. V lost 5 bases and J lost 10, with 18 bases in between. This CDR3 has 14 residues. Germline-derived CDR1 and CDR2 are DFQATT and SNEGSKA (reference sequence). The chain has TRBV20-1 and TRBJ1-6; D gene ambiguous. This receptor was identified in a man between 18 and 35 years old who had mild COVID-19 (a few samples of this study predate the infection). Cell type and time point are not known. The sample was PBMCs or a T cell subset sorted from them (not recorded which). Here the CDR3 reads CSAARGDLVSPLHF. In nucleotides, the CDR3 is TGCAGTGCTGCCCGGGGAGACCTGGTATCACCCCTCCACTTT.